Each of the 20 T cell receptor beta chains below was sequenced from the same sample in a study of T-cell reconstitution after alpha-beta-depleted transplantation in children. During its preparation, the TCRbeta library received unique molecular identifiers. TCRdb processed the PCR reads anew with MiXCR; each CDR3 protein has one entry. This sample has 90,000 to 100,000 distinct CDR3 sequences, with 23% found just once. Specimen: PBMCs, collected before TCRalphabeta/CD19-depleted stem cell transplant. The receptors come from a boy between 2 and 10 years old with acute lymphoblastic leukemia, due to receive a stem cell transplant.

This rearrangement joins TRBV14 to TRBJ2-1, with D maybe TRBD2 (5 bases). From germline, CDR1 is SGHDN and CDR2 FVKESK. The length of the CDR3 is 13 residues. V lost 4 bases to trimming and J lost 8 bases, with 12 bases between them. CDR3 amino acids: CASSLRGIHEQFF. In DNA form, the CDR3 reads TGTGCCAGCAGCCTTAGAGGGATCCATGAGCAGTTCTTC.

The chain uses TRBV12-3 or TRBV12-4 and TRBJ1-4; no firm D call. The ends were cut back, 3 bases at V and 6 bases at J, with 11 bases in the middle. This CDR3 is 14 amino acids long. The CDR3 DNA follows: TGTGCCAGCAGTTTGCACCTGGCGGATGAAAAACTGTTTTTT. Translated, it gives CASSLHLADEKLFF.

This rearrangement joins TRBV28 to TRBJ2-7; D is possibly TRBD1 (6 bases). The CDR3 totals 14 residues. The germline gives CDR1 MDHEN, CDR2 SYDVKM. V was cut by 5 bases and J by 2 bases, with 13 bases left in between. CDR3 sequence (DNA): TGTGCCAGCAGTCGAGGGGGTGACGCCTACGAGCAGTACTTC. This translates into CASSRGGDAYEQYF. Combining the CDR3 with reference TRBV28 and TRBJ2-7 gives the whole variable domain DVKVTQSSRYLVKRTGEKVFLECVQDMDHENMFWYRQDPGLGLRLIYFSYDVKMKEKGDIPEGYSVSREKKERFSLILESASTNQTSMYLCASSRGGDAYEQYFGPGTRLTVT.

The V call is TRBV7-3, the J call TRBJ2-3; D remains ambiguous. The CDR3 runs to 14 residues. Germline values: CDR1 SGHTA, CDR2 FQGTGA. Trimming left V 3 bases short and J 0 bases short, with 7 bases between. The CDR3 sequence is CASSFASSTDTQYF. The DNA of the CDR3 is TGTGCCAGCAGCTTTGCCTCTAGCACAGATACGCAGTATTTT.

This clonotype has more than one count but fewer than ten. The chain's CDR3 is CSARDSTSVQETQYF. The CDR3 nucleotides are TGCAGTGCTAGAGATTCTACCAGCGTTCAAGAGACCCAGTACTTC. The chain carries TRBV20-1 and TRBJ2-5; D not certain. The CDR3 has 15 amino acids. CDR1 and CDR2 from the germline V gene are DFQATT and SNEGSKA (reference sequence). V lost 0 bases, J lost 2 bases, and 13 bases lay in between.

Remarks on this clonotype: A much larger clone lies a single base off, so this may be a read error. The chain links TRBV28 to TRBJ1-2; tentatively, D is TRBD1 (6 bases). This CDR3 comprises 14 residues. Germline V gene lookup returns CDR1 MDHEN and CDR2 SYDVKM. This chain's CDR3 is CASSFNRRGQGYPF. DNA of the CDR3: TGTGCCAGCAGTTTTAACCGTCGGGGGCAAGGCTACCCCTTC.

The chain combines TRBV27 with TRBJ2-7; D is unresolved. The CDR3 has 15 amino acids. The V end was cut by 0 bases, the J end by 3 bases, with 12 bases between. Germline lookup yields CDR1 MNHEY and CDR2 SMNVEV (reference sequence). In nucleotides, the CDR3 is TGTGCCAGCAGTTTATCGGTTGGCAGTCACTACGAGCAGTACTTC. It codes for CASSLSVGSHYEQYF.

V gene TRBV19 combines with J gene TRBJ2-7; D may be TRBD1 or TRBD2 (5 bases each). The germline V gene has CDR1 LNHDA and CDR2 SQIVND (reference sequence). The V gene lost 0 bases and the J gene lost 3 bases, with 6 bases spanning the gap. The CDR3 runs to 13 residues. Here the CDR3 reads CASSIDGGYEQYF. In nucleotides, the CDR3 is TGTGCCAGTAGTATAGATGGGGGCTACGAGCAGTACTTC.

In its sample, this clonotype was seen a few times. V and J are TRBV7-7 and TRBJ2-1, with D uncertain. This CDR3 region has 14 residues. Germline assignment: CDR1 SSHAT and CDR2 FNYEAQ (reference sequence). V gave up 6 bases and J gave up 8 bases, with 17 bases separating them. The CDR3 coding sequence is TGTGCCAGCAGACAATACTCACGAGACGATGAGCAGTTCTTC. Protein sequence: CASRQYSRDDEQFF. Full variable domain (outside the CDR3, taken from reference TRBV7-7 and TRBJ2-1): GAGVSQSPRYKVTKRGQDVTLRCDPISSHATLYWYQQALGQGPEFLTYFNYEAQPDKSGLPSDRFSAERPEGSISTLTIQRTEQRDSAMYRCASRQYSRDDEQFFGPGTRLTVL.

There are many counts of this clonotype. V usage is TRBV7-2 and J usage is TRBJ1-1; D gene uncertain. Per the germline V gene, CDR1 is SGHTA and CDR2 is FQGNSA. The CDR3 is made up of 13 amino acids. V dropped 0 bases and J dropped 4 bases, with 6 bases sitting between them. The CDR3: CASSLARGTEAFF. CDR3 sequence (DNA): TGTGCCAGCAGCTTAGCGCGGGGCACTGAAGCTTTCTTT. Using reference TRBV7-2 and TRBJ1-1 for the parts outside the CDR3, the full variable domain is GAGVSQSPSNKVTEKGKDVELRCDPISGHTALYWYRQSLGQGLEFLIYFQGNSAPDKSGLPSDRFSAERTGGSVSTLTIQRTQQEDSAVYLCASSLARGTEAFFGQGTRLTVV.

This clonotype occurred a few times. The rearrangement joins TRBV30 to TRBJ2-1; TRBD2 is a possible D gene (6 bases). The CDR3 covers 14 residues. The ends were cut back, 8 bases at V and 2 bases at J, with 16 bases in the middle. CDR1 is GTSNPN, CDR2 SVGIG, per germline (reference sequence). This chain's CDR3 is CAGLRGGTYNEQFF. In DNA form, the CDR3 reads TGTGCCGGGTTGAGGGGCGGGACCTACAATGAGCAGTTCTTC.

This clonotype has a handful of counts. This chain connects TRBV5-6 to TRBJ2-7; D is undetermined. V was clipped by 0 bases and J by 5 bases, with 9 bases between them. The CDR3 runs to 13 residues. Germline CDR1 SGHDT, CDR2 YYEEEE. As DNA, the CDR3 is TGTGCCAGCAGCTTGGGGACCTTGAACGAGCAGTACTTC. Encoded protein: CASSLGTLNEQYF. Full variable domain (outside the CDR3, taken from reference TRBV5-6 and TRBJ2-7): DAGVTQSPTHLIKTRGQQVTLRCSPKSGHDTVSWYQQALGQGPQFIFQYYEEEERQRGNFPDRFSGHQFPNYSSELNVNALLLGDSALYLCASSLGTLNEQYFGPGTRLTVT.

The chain joins TRBV28 to TRBJ2-7; D unclear. V lost 7 bases, J lost 2 bases, and 6 bases lay in between. The CDR3 consists of 11 residues. Per germline, CDR1 MDHEN and CDR2 SYDVKM. The CDR3 DNA reads as TGTGCCAGCAAAATTGCCTACGAGCAGTACTTC. It translates to CASKIAYEQYF.

The rearrangement uses TRBV20-1 and TRBJ2-5, with TRBD2 matching over 7 bases. V dropped 3 bases and J dropped 2; count of bases not matched to a gene: 9. CDR3 length: 15 residues. Germline V gene lookup returns CDR1 DFQATT and CDR2 SNEGSKA (reference sequence). In nucleotides, the CDR3 is TGCAGTGCTAGCCTTGGACTAGTCAGACAAGAGACCCAGTACTTC. Protein product: CSASLGLVRQETQYF.

Ten or more counts support this clonotype. This chain uses TRBV4-3 with TRBJ2-3; TRBD2 is a possible D gene (5 bases). Germline V gene sequence: CDR1 LGHNA, CDR2 YSLEER. This CDR3 contains 15 residues. V lost 0 bases to trimming and J lost 6 bases, with 13 bases between them. The CDR3 spells CASSQEWSRGDTQYF. In DNA form, the CDR3 reads TGCGCCAGCAGCCAAGAGTGGAGCCGCGGGGATACGCAGTATTTT.

The chain couples TRBV5-4 to TRBJ2-3; the D gene is possibly TRBD1 (6 bases). Trimming took off 4 bases at V and 5 bases at J, with 14 bases between the two ends. The CDR3 totals 14 residues. Germline V gives CDR1 SGHNT, CDR2 YYREEE (reference sequence). In DNA form, the CDR3 reads TGTGCCAGCAGCCAGGCCACAGGGTTAGATACGCAGTATTTT. As protein: CASSQATGLDTQYF.

This clonotype occurred a few times. The V call is TRBV4-1, the J call TRBJ2-1; possibly TRBD1 or TRBD2 for D (6 bases each). The CDR3 loop spans 14 amino acids. CDR1 and CDR2 from the germline V gene are MGHRA and YSYEKL. V lost 4 bases, J lost 4 bases, and 11 bases lay in between. This CDR3 reads CASSPSGAYNEQFF. For the CDR3, the DNA is TGCGCCAGCAGCCCCTCGGGGGCTTACAATGAGCAGTTCTTC.

This clonotype was observed a few times. The chain has TRBV12-3 or TRBV12-4 and TRBJ2-3, with 9 bases identical to TRBD2. V lost 3 bases to trimming and J lost 2 bases; unmatched junction nucleotides: 6. This CDR3 contains 16 residues. Here the CDR3 reads CASSFWLAGFTDTQYF. CDR3 nucleotides: TGTGCCAGCAGTTTTTGGCTAGCGGGATTCACAGATACGCAGTATTTT.

This clonotype has just a few counts. The V gene is TRBV28, the J gene TRBJ1-2; a weak D match, TRBD1 (5 bases). The CDR3 covers 12 residues. The V end was cut by 11 bases, the J end by 12 bases, with 22 bases between. The germline gives CDR1 MDHEN, CDR2 SYDVKM. The CDR3 reads CAVRDPGGRHTF. For the CDR3, the DNA is TGTGCCGTCCGGGACCCCGGTGGAAGGCACACCTTC.

This clonotype was found a few times. The V gene is TRBV30, the J gene TRBJ2-1, with TRBD2 as a possible D gene (5 bases). The CDR3 spans 12 residues. Germline V gene lookup returns CDR1 GTSNPN and CDR2 SVGIG (reference sequence). V was shortened by 5 bases and J by 4 bases, with 9 bases between the two germline ends. The CDR3 nucleotides read TGTGCCTGGCAAGCGGCGTACAATGAGCAGTTCTTC. The encoded protein is CAWQAAYNEQFF. The complete variable domain, with remaining parts taken from reference TRBV30 and TRBJ2-1, reads SQTIHQWPATLVQPVGSPLSLECTVEGTSNPNLYWYRQAAGRGLQLLFYSVGIGQISSEVPQNLSASRPQDRQFILSSKKLLLSDSGFYLCAWQAAYNEQFFGPGTRLTVL.